Below, 21 T cell receptor beta chains from the same sample are listed, as sequenced in a study of CD8+CD57+ T cells in acquired aplastic anemia. Genomic DNA, serving as template, underwent TCR beta VDJ and CDR3 profiling. TCRdb re-derived calls from the reads in MiXCR, one entry per CDR3 protein. The sample lists about 150,000 distinct CDR3 sequences; around 48% were seen once. Patients selected for sequencing had displayed CD8+CD57+ cell expansion by flow cytometry. The material sequenced was sorted CD4+, CD8+, or CD8+CD57+ T cells (not recorded which) from PBMCs. The receptors were sampled from a human donor with aplastic anemia.

This clonotype was seen repeatedly, ten times or more. CDR3 region: CASSLVGQNNSPLHF. The CDR3 DNA reads TGTGCCAGCAGTTTAGTGGGACAGAATAATTCACCCCTCCACTTT. J is TRBJ1-6 and V is TRBV12-3 or TRBV12-4, with 7 nucleotides matching TRBD1. After removal of 1 base from V and 5 bases from J, the junction contained 2 bases not matched to a gene. The CDR3 has 15 residues.

The table lists this clonotype with many counts. The chain links TRBV2 to TRBJ2-5; 10 bases line up with TRBD2. V trimming: 2 bases; J trimming: 3 bases; junction bases outside the gene matches: 0. Germline loops: CDR1 SNHLY, CDR2 FYNNEI. The CDR3 is 14 amino acids. CDR3 loop: CASSELAGEETQYF. CDR3 coding DNA: TGTGCCAGCAGTGAACTAGCGGGAGAAGAGACCCAGTACTTC.

This clonotype was seen at least ten times. The chain employs TRBV7-2 and TRBJ2-1, with a tentative D call TRBD1 (8 bases). Trimming shortened V by 2 bases and J by 8 bases, and 19 bases separated the two germline ends. The CDR3 sequence is 16 residues long. The V gene's germline CDR1 is SGHTA and CDR2 FQGNSA. The CDR3 sequence is CASSLPGTGRGDEQFF. The CDR3 DNA reads as TGTGCCAGCAGCTTACCCGGGACAGGCCGGGGGGATGAGCAGTTCTTC.

The chain uses TRBV20-1 and TRBJ1-5, with D perhaps TRBD1 (6 bases). Trimming removed 5 bases at V and 5 bases at J, with 13 bases between. Germline V gives CDR1 DFQATT, CDR2 SNEGSKA (reference sequence). This CDR3 contains 13 residues. The CDR3 loop is CSAQQGGDQPQHF. CDR3 DNA sequence: TGCAGTGCTCAACAGGGAGGGGATCAGCCCCAGCATTTT.

This clonotype showed up many times. Since no conserved phenylalanine or tryptophan closes the CDR3, a read error is the likely cause. The chain has TRBV6-5 and TRBJ1-5; a weak D match, TRBD1 (5 bases). CDR3 length: 14 residues. V gave up 2 bases and J gave up 3 bases, with 8 bases separating them. CDR1 MNHEY and CDR2 SVGAGI come from the germline V gene. CDR3 DNA sequence: TGTGCCAGCAGTTACATACAGGTCAATCAGCCCCAGCATCTT. Amino acid sequence: CASSYIQVNQPQHL.

Only a few counts were recorded for this clonotype. V is TRBV28 and J is TRBJ1-3; 9 bases agree with TRBD1. Looked up from germline, CDR1 is MDHEN and CDR2 is SYDVKM. The V segment lost 6 bases and the J segment 0 bases; nucleotides outside the gene matches: 6. The CDR3 sequence is 16 residues long. The CDR3 coding sequence is TGTGCCAGCAGGGTGACAGGGGGGTCCTCTGGAAACACCATATATTTT. It specifies CASRVTGGSSGNTIYF.

The V call is TRBV5-4, the J call TRBJ2-2; 7 bases fit TRBD2. Trimming at V came to 0 bases and at J to 0 bases, leaving 5 bases not matched to a gene. CDR3 length: 17 amino acids. Germline CDR1 and CDR2: SGHNT and YYREEE (reference sequence). DNA of the CDR3: TGTGCCAGCAGCTTGGTGGGAAGCGGGGCGAACACCGGGGAGCTGTTTTTT. Amino acids: CASSLVGSGANTGELFF.

This clonotype appeared many times. The V call is TRBV5-1, the J call TRBJ1-1, with 7 nucleotides matching TRBD1. V lost 1 base and J lost 11; bases outside the gene matches: 8. From germline, CDR1 is SGHRS and CDR2 YFSETQ. There are 13 residues in the CDR3. The CDR3 reads CASSLSGGAGAFF. The CDR3 DNA follows: TGCGCCAGCAGCTTGTCAGGGGGGGCGGGCGCTTTCTTT.

There are many counts of this clonotype. V usage is TRBV27 and J usage is TRBJ2-7; weak D call: TRBD2 (5 bases). Looked up from germline, CDR1 is MNHEY and CDR2 is SMNVEV (reference sequence). The CDR3 is made up of 14 amino acids. The ends were cut back, 5 bases at V and 2 bases at J, with 13 bases in the middle. CDR3 sequence reads: CASSHRGDPYEQYF. In nucleotides, the CDR3 is TGTGCCAGCAGTCACCGGGGAGACCCCTACGAGCAGTACTTC.

The chain has TRBV11-2 and TRBJ1-2, with D tentatively TRBD1 (5 bases). Trimming removed 7 bases at V and 4 bases at J, with 13 bases between. Germline V gives CDR1 SGHAT, CDR2 FQNNGV. CDR3 size: 13 residues. The CDR3 sequence is CASISTGGYGYTF. The CDR3 DNA sequence: TGTGCCAGCATCTCCACAGGTGGCTATGGCTACACCTTC. The full variable domain, rest sourced from reference TRBV11-2 and TRBJ1-2, is EAGVAQSPRYKIIEKRQSVAFWCNPISGHATLYWYQQILGQGPKLLIQFQNNGVVDDSQLPKDRFSAERLKGVDSTLKIQPAKLEDSAVYLCASISTGGYGYTFGSGTRLTVV.

As for this clonotype: A much larger clonotype is one base distant, so this may be a read error. This chain connects TRBV7-6 to TRBJ2-7; 7 nucleotides agree with TRBD1. CDR3 length: 16 residues. Germline V gives CDR1 SGHVS, CDR2 FNYEAQ. The trim removed 5 bases at V and 4 bases at J, leaving 14 bases unmatched. The CDR3 coding sequence is TGTGCCAGCAGCCCTGGATCGGACAGGTTCGGGTACGAGCAGTACTTC. Its translation is CASSPGSDRFGYEQYF. The whole variable domain, filled in from reference TRBV7-6 and TRBJ2-7, reads GAGVSQSPRYKVTKRGQDVALRCDPISGHVSLYWYRQALGQGPEFLTYFNYEAQQDKSGLPNDRFSAERPEGSISTLTIQRTEQRDSAMYRCASSPGSDRFGYEQYFGPGTRLTVT.

CDR3 DNA: TGTGCCAGCAGTTGGGGGCCCAAGGAGACCCAGTACTTC. It translates to CASSWGPKETQYF. V and J are TRBV12-3 or TRBV12-4 and TRBJ2-5; D might be TRBD1 (6 bases). The V gene lost 4 bases and the J gene lost 5 bases, with 11 bases spanning the gap. This CDR3 contains 13 residues.

This clonotype has at least ten counts. The chain links TRBV6-1 to TRBJ2-7; 9 bases fit TRBD1. The CDR3 has 13 amino acids. With V trimmed by 5 bases and J by 6 bases, 5 bases remained unmatched. The germline CDR1 and CDR2 sequences are MNHNS and SASEGT. The CDR3 DNA reads as TGTGCCAGCAGTTCCGGACAGGGGTTCGAGCAGTACTTC. It specifies CASSSGQGFEQYF.

V usage is TRBV5-5 and J usage is TRBJ1-6; TRBD1 matches at 7 bases. V trimming: 1 base; J trimming: 3 bases; junction bases outside the gene matches: 4. Per germline, CDR1 SGHKS and CDR2 YYEKEE (reference sequence). The CDR3 is 16 amino acids. CDR3 nucleotides: TGTGCCAGCAGCTTGTACAGGGGAAACTATAATTCACCCCTCCACTTT. Residues: CASSLYRGNYNSPLHF.

The chain links TRBV7-2 to TRBJ2-1; D is unclear. Germline V gives CDR1 SGHTA, CDR2 FQGNSA. Trimming took off 6 bases at V and 9 bases at J, with 12 bases between the two ends. The CDR3 spans 12 residues. CDR3 sequence (DNA): TGTGCCAGCAGTCTTCTAGTGAGTGAGCAGTTCTTC. Translated, it gives CASSLLVSEQFF. Using reference TRBV7-2 and TRBJ2-1 for the parts outside the CDR3, the full variable domain is GAGVSQSPSNKVTEKGKDVELRCDPISGHTALYWYRQSLGQGLEFLIYFQGNSAPDKSGLPSDRFSAERTGGSVSTLTIQRTQQEDSAVYLCASSLLVSEQFFGPGTRLTVL.

This clonotype occurred a few times. The CDR3 DNA reads as TGCGCCAGCAGCTCCCCTCCGGGACTAGCGGGAGAGGAGACCCAGTACTTC. Translated, it gives CASSSPPGLAGEETQYF. The chain joins TRBV5-1 to TRBJ2-5, with 14 positions matching TRBD2. The CDR3 contains 17 residues. V trimming: 3 bases; J trimming: 5 bases; junction bases outside the gene matches: 9. From germline, CDR1 is SGHRS and CDR2 YFSETQ. Complete variable domain (other parts from reference TRBV5-1 and TRBJ2-5): KAGVTQTPRYLIKTRGQQVTLSCSPISGHRSVSWYQQTPGQGLQFLFEYFSETQRNKGNFPGRFSGRQFSNSRSEMNVSTLELGDSALYLCASSSPPGLAGEETQYFGPGTRLLVL.

The chain recombines TRBV30 with TRBJ1-1; D is perhaps TRBD1 (5 bases). The CDR3 is 13 amino acids. Deletions cut 1 base from V and 1 base from J, with 7 bases between. The germline V gene has CDR1 GTSNPN and CDR2 SVGIG (reference sequence). In nucleotides, the CDR3 is TGTGCCTGGAGTGAGGGGCAGAACACTGAAGCTTTCTTT. Encoded protein: CAWSEGQNTEAFF.

A word on this clonotype: Compared with germline, one end of the junction differs, possibly owing to a read error. J is TRBJ2-7 and V is TRBV20-1, with 12 positions matching TRBD2. This CDR3 has 15 residues. Germline CDR1 is DFQATT and CDR2 is SNEGSKA (reference sequence). The CDR3 spells CSARDLAGGYYERYF. The CDR3 DNA follows: TGCAGTGCTAGAGACCTAGCGGGAGGGTACTACGAGCGGTACTTC.

Remarks on this clonotype: The conserved closing phenylalanine or tryptophan is absent in this CDR3, likely reflecting a read error. V usage is TRBV2 and J usage is TRBJ2-7, with a tentative D call TRBD2 (5 bases). CDR1 SNHLY and CDR2 FYNNEI come from the germline V gene. This CDR3 is built from 11 residues. The V end lost 8 bases, the J end lost 1 base, and 6 bases lay between the germline ends. The CDR3 DNA is TGTGCCAGCGGACTTTCCTACGAGCAGTACTGC. Its translation is CASGLSYEQYC.

The chain is built from TRBV12-3 or TRBV12-4 and TRBJ1-1; maybe TRBD1 (6 bases). The CDR3 runs to 15 residues. V shed 3 bases and J shed 3 bases, with 14 bases lying between them. This CDR3 reads CASSLSGGGYTEAFF. For the CDR3, the DNA is TGTGCCAGCAGTTTGTCCGGGGGCGGGTACACTGAAGCTTTCTTT.

The rearrangement uses TRBV7-9 and TRBJ1-1; weak D call: TRBD1 (5 bases). Germline V gene data show CDR1 as SEHNR and CDR2 as FQNEAQ (reference sequence). The V end was cut by 3 bases, the J end by 4 bases, with 9 bases between. This CDR3 is 13 amino acids long. This chain's CDR3 is CASSFPGSTEAFF. DNA of the CDR3: TGTGCCAGCAGCTTCCCAGGGTCCACTGAAGCTTTCTTT.